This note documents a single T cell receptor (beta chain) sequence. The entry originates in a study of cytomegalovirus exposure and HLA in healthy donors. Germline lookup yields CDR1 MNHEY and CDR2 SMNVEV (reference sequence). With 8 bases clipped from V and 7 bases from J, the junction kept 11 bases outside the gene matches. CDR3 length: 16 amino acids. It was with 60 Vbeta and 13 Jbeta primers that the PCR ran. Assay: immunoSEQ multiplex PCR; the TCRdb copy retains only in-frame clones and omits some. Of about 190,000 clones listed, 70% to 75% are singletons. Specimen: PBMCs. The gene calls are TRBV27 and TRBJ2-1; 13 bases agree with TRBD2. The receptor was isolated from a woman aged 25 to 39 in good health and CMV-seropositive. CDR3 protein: CASGRTSGRSRNEQFF. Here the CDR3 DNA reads TGTGCCAGCGGAAGGACTAGCGGGAGATCTAGAAATGAGCAGTTCTTC.